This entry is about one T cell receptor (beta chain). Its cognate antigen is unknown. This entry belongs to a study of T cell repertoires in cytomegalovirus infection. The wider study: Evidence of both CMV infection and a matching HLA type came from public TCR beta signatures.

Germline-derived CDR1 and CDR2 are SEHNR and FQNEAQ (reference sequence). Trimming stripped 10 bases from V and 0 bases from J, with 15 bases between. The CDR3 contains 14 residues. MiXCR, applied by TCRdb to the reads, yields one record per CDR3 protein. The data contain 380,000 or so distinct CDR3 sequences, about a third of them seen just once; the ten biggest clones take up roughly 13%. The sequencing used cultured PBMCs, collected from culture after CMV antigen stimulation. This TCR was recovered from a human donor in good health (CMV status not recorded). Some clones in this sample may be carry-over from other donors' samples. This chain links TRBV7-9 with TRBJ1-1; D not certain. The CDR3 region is CAIDPSRVNTEAFF. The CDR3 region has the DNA TGTGCCATCGACCCCAGCCGAGTGAACACTGAAGCTTTCTTT.